This entry concerns a single T cell receptor (beta chain). Sequencing relied on a cDNA template that was reverse transcribed from extracted RNA. Produced via immunoSEQ multiplex PCR; TCRdb's table is partial and in-frame only. The table has 150,000 to 180,000 clones, 50% to 65% seen once. This entry is derived from a study of CD8+ T cells in alopecia areata. CDR3 size: 15 residues. The junction had 2 bases not matched to a gene; V was cut back by 3 bases and J by 0 bases. CDR1 and CDR2 (germline): LNHNV, YYDKDF (reference sequence). From alopecia areata patients, lesional scalp punch biopsies and peripheral blood were collected.

This sequence joins TRBV15 and TRBJ1-5, with 7 bases fitting TRBD1. The clonotype was recovered from a human donor with alopecia areata. This specimen consisted of CD8+ T cells sorted from blood, obtained at week 0. Here the CDR3 DNA reads TGTGCCACCAGCAGTGACAGGGCTAGCAATCAGCCCCAGCATTTT. This codes for CATSSDRASNQPQHF.